The rows below give T cell receptor beta chains drawn from one sample of a study of T cell repertoires in cytomegalovirus infection. TCRdb analysed the reads with MiXCR anew, one entry per CDR3 protein. The sample holds 680,000 or so distinct CDR3 sequences; 35% are singletons and the top ten take under 3%. Sequenced sample: PBMCs. The receptors come from a human donor in good health (CMV status not recorded). Some clones in this sample may be carry-over from other donors' samples. CDR3s include the opening cysteine and the closing phenylalanine or tryptophan. Each record gives: V gene, CDR3 protein.

v_gene: TRBV7-9
CDR3aa: CASSSSGGRTDTQYF

v_gene: TRBV7-9
CDR3aa: CASRRPERTDTQYF

v_gene: TRBV12-3/TRBV12-4
CDR3aa: CASSLVMTAEAFF

v_gene: TRBV6-2/TRBV6-3
CDR3aa: CASRVVPRGAEAFF

v_gene: TRBV5-4
CDR3aa: CASSPHTGELFF

v_gene: TRBV12-3/TRBV12-4
CDR3aa: CASSSQGLYSYEQYF

v_gene: TRBV28
CDR3aa: CASSPRDNYSPLHF

v_gene: TRBV12-3/TRBV12-4
CDR3aa: CASSFIRVGTEAFF

v_gene: TRBV29-1
CDR3aa: CSVVFQSSSYEQYF

v_gene: TRBV24-1
CDR3aa: CATSDFLASGDNTGELFF

v_gene: TRBV5-6
CDR3aa: CASSLGSADQPQHF

v_gene: TRBV28
CDR3aa: CASTQNTYEQYF

v_gene: TRBV10-3
CDR3aa: CAISVAVNSGNTIYF

v_gene: TRBV7-8
CDR3aa: CASSLRPNTEAFF

v_gene: TRBV28
CDR3aa: CASSRDRGATNEKLFF

v_gene: TRBV7-4
CDR3aa: CASRLLPTDTQYF

v_gene: TRBV20-1
CDR3aa: CSAFGRGGPYNEPFF

v_gene: TRBV7-8
CDR3aa: CASSLIGREADTQYF

v_gene: TRBV10-2
CDR3aa: CATTTGSDYGYTF

v_gene: TRBV28
CDR3aa: CASSFTGSHTEAFF

v_gene: TRBV28
CDR3aa: CASSLYTGVQTQPQHF

v_gene: TRBV7-2
CDR3aa: CASSRRAGGSYEQYF

v_gene: TRBV4-2
CDR3aa: CASSQGDQGANYGYTF

v_gene: TRBV12-3/TRBV12-4
CDR3aa: CASSLLPGRSDYEQYF

v_gene: TRBV19
CDR3aa: CASSIGLVRGVRTGELFF

v_gene: TRBV5-6
CDR3aa: CASSPPPGSSYEQYF

v_gene: TRBV2
CDR3aa: CASSERGALGYGYTF

v_gene: TRBV18
CDR3aa: CASSPLKGPEQYF

v_gene: TRBV20-1
CDR3aa: CSAKLPTGVNEQFF

v_gene: TRBV27
CDR3aa: CASTATAGLAFSFASYEQYF

v_gene: TRBV7-9
CDR3aa: CASSQRQVSSGANVLTF

v_gene: TRBV12-3/TRBV12-4
CDR3aa: CASTAGTSGETQYF

v_gene: TRBV20-1
CDR3aa: CSASGAYNEQFF

v_gene: TRBV4-1
CDR3aa: CASSQDRSWINYGYTF

v_gene: TRBV6-2/TRBV6-3
CDR3aa: CASRGVSGRAKQFF

v_gene: TRBV7-8
CDR3aa: CASQERGTVSYEQYF

v_gene: TRBV28
CDR3aa: CASSPLLAGGPYDEQFF

v_gene: TRBV28
CDR3aa: CASSPLAGRAYEQYF

v_gene: TRBV20-1
CDR3aa: CSATALRENADTQYF

v_gene: TRBV15
CDR3aa: CATSRDLGSPGGELFF

v_gene: TRBV20-1
CDR3aa: CSARATNRDRVNYGYTF